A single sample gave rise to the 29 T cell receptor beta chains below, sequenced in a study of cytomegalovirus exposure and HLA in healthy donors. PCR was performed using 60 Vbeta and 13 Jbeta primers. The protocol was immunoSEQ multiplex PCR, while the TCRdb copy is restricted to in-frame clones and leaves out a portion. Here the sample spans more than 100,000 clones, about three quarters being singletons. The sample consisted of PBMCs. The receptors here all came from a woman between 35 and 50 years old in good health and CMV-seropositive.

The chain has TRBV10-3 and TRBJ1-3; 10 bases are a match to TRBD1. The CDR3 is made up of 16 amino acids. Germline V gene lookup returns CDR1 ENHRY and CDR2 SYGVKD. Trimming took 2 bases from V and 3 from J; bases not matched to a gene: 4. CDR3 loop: CAISERQGAHGNTIYF. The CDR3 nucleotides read TGTGCCATCAGTGAGAGACAGGGGGCCCATGGAAACACCATATATTTT.

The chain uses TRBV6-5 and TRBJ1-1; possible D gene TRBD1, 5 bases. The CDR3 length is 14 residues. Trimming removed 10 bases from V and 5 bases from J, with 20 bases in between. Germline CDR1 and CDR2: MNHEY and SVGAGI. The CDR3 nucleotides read TGTGCCACCTTGCGCGGCTCGGGGGAGACTGAAGCTTTCTTT. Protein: CATLRGSGETEAFF.

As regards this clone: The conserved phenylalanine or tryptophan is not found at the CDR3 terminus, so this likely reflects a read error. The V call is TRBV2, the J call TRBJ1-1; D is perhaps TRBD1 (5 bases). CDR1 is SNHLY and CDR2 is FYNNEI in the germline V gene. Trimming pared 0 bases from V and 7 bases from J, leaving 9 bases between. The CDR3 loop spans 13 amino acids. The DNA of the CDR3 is TGTGCCAGCAGTGAAGCGCGAAGGGGTGAAGCTTTCCTT. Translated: CASSEARRGEAFL.

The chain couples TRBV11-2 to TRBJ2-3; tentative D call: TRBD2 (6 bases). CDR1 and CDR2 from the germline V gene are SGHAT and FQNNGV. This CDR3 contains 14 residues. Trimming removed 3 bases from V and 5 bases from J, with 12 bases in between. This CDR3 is CASSFGDSIDTQYF. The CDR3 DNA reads TGTGCCAGCAGCTTTGGGGACTCCATAGATACGCAGTATTTT.

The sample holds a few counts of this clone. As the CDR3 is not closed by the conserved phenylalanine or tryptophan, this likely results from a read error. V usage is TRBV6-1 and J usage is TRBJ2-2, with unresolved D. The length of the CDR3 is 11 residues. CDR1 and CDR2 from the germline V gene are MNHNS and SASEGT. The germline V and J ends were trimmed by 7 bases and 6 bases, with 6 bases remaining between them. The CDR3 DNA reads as TGTGCCAGCATCTGGCCCGGGGAGCTGTTTGTT. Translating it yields CASIWPGELFV.

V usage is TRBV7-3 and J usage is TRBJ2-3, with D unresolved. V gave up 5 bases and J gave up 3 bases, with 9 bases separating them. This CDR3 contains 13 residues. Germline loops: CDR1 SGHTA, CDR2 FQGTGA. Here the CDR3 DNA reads TGTGCCAGCAGCAAGGCGGCGACAGATACGCAGTATTTT. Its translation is CASSKAATDTQYF.

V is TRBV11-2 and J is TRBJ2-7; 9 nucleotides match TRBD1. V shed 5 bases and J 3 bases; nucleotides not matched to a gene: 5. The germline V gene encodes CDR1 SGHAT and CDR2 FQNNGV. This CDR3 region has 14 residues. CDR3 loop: CASSPGTGIYEQYF. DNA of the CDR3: TGTGCCAGCAGCCCCGGGACAGGGATCTACGAGCAGTACTTC.

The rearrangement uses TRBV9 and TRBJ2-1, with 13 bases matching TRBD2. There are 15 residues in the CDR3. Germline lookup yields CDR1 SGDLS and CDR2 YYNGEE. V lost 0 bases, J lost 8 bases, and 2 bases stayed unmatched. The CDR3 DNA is TGTGCCAGCAGCGTAGGGACTAGCGGGAGCTATGAGCAGTTCTTC. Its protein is CASSVGTSGSYEQFF.

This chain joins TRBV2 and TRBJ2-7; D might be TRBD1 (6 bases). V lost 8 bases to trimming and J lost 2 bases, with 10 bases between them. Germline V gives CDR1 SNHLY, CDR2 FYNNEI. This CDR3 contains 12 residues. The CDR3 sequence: CASGGSPYEQYF. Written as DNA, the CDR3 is TGTGCCAGCGGGGGCAGCCCCTACGAGCAGTACTTC. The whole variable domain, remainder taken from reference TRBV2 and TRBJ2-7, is EPEVTQTPSHQVTQMGQEVILRCVPISNHLYFYWYRQILGQKVEFLVSFYNNEISEKSEIFDDQFSVERPDGSNFTLKIRSTKLEDSAMYFCASGGSPYEQYFGPGTRLTVT.

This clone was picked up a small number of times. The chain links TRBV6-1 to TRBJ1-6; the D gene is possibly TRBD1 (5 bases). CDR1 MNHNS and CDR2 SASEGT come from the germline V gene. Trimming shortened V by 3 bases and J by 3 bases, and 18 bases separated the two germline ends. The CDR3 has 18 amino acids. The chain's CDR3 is CASSDPGTSIDYNSPLHF. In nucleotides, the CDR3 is TGTGCCAGCAGTGACCCCGGGACTTCGATCGACTATAATTCACCCCTCCACTTT.

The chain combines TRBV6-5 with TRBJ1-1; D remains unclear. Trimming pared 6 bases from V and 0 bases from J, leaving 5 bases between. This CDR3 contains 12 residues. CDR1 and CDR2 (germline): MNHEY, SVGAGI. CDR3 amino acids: CASRSMNTEAFF. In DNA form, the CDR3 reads TGTGCCAGCAGATCCATGAACACTGAAGCTTTCTTT.

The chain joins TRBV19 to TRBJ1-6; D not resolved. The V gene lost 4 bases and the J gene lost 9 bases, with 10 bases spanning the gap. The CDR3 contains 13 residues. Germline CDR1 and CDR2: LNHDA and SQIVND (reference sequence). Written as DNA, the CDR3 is TGTGCCAGTAGTAGCAGACAAGGTTCACCCCTCCACTTT. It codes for CASSSRQGSPLHF.

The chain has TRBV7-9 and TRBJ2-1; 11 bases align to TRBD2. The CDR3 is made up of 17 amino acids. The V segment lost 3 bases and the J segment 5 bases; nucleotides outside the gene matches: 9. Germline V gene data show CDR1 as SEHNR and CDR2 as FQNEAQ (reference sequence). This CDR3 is CASSLRPGLAANNEQFF. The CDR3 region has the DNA TGTGCCAGCAGCTTGAGACCGGGACTAGCGGCAAACAATGAGCAGTTCTTC. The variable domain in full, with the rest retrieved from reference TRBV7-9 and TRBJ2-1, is DTGVSQNPRHKITKRGQNVTFRCDPISEHNRLYWYRQTLGQGPEFLTYFQNEAQLEKSRLLSDRFSAERPKGSFSTLEIQRTEQGDSAMYLCASSLRPGLAANNEQFFGPGTRLTVL.

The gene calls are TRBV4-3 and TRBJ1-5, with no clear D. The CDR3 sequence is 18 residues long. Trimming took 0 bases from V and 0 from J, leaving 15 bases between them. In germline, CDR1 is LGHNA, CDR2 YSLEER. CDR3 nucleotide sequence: TGCGCCAGCAGCCAAGAAGCCCCCGCGGGGAATAGCAATCAGCCCCAGCATTTT. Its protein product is CASSQEAPAGNSNQPQHF.

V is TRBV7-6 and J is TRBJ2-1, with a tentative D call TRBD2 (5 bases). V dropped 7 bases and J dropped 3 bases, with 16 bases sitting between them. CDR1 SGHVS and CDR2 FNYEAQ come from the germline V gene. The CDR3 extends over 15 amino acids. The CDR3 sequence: CASTPEGQSYNEQFF. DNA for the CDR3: TGTGCCAGCACCCCCGAGGGCCAGAGCTACAATGAGCAGTTCTTC.

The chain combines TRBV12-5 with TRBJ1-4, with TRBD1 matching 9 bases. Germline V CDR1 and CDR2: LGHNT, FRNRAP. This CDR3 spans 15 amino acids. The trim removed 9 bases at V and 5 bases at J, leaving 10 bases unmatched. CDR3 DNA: TGTGCTAGGGAGGGGGGGGGACAGGGAAATGAAAAACTGTTTTTT. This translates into CAREGGGQGNEKLFF.

The CDR3: CASSESLLYGYTF. The DNA of the CDR3 is TGCGCCAGCAGTGAAAGCTTACTCTATGGCTACACCTTC. This rearrangement joins TRBV10-1 to TRBJ1-2, with D unclear. V was clipped by 3 bases and J by 4 bases, with 9 bases between them. CDR1 and CDR2 from the germline V gene are WNHNN and SYGVQD (reference sequence). The CDR3 spans 13 residues.

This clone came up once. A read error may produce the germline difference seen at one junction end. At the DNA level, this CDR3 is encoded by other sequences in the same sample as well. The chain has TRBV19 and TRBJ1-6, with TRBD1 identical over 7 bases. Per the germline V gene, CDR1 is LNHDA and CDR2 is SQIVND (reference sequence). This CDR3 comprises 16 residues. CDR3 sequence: CASSQRQGRMDSPLHF. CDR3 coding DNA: TGTGCCAGTAGTCAAAGACAGGGTCGGATGGATTCCCCCCTCCACTTT. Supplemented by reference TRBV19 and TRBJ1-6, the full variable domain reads DGGITQSPKYLFRKEGQNVTLSCEQNLNHDAMYWYRQDPGQGLRLIYYSQIVNDFQKGDIAEGYSVSREKKESFPLTVTSAQKNPTAFYLCASSQRQGRMDSPLHFGNGTRLTVT.

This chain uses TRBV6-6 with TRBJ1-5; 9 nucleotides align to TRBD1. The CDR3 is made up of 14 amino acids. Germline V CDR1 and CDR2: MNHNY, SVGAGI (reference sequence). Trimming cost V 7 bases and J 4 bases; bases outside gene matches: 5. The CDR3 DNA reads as TGTGCCAGCACCAGGACAGGGGAAAATCAGCCCCAGCATTTT. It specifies CASTRTGENQPQHF.

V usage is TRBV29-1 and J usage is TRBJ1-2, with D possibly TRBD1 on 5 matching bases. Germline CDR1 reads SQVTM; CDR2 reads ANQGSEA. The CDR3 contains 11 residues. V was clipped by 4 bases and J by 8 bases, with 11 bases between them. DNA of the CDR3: TGCAGCGTTGCCCAGGGAGGAGGCTACACCTTC. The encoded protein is CSVAQGGGYTF.

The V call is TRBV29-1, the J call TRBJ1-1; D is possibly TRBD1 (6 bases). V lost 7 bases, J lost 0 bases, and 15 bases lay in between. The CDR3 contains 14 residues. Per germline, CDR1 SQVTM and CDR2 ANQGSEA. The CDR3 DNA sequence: TGCAGCGCTACAGGGATGGGGATGAACACTGAAGCTTTCTTT. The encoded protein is CSATGMGMNTEAFF.

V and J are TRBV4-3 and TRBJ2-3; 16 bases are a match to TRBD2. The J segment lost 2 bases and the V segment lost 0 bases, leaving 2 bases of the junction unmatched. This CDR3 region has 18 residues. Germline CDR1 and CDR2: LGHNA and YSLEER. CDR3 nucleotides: TGCGCCAGCAGCCAAGAGGGGACTAGCGGGAGGGCCACAGATACGCAGTATTTT. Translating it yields CASSQEGTSGRATDTQYF.

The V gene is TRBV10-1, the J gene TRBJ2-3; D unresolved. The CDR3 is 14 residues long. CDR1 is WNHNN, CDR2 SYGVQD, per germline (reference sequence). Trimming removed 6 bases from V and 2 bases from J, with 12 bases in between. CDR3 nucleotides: TGCGCCAGCAGCGGTCTGCGGTACACAGATACGCAGTATTTT. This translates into CASSGLRYTDTQYF.

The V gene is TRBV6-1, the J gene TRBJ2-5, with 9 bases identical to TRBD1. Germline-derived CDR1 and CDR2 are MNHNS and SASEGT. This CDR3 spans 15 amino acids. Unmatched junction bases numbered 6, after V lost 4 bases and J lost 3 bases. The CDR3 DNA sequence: TGTGCCAGCAGTGGGCGGACAGGGGTTAAAGAGACCCAGTACTTC. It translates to CASSGRTGVKETQYF.

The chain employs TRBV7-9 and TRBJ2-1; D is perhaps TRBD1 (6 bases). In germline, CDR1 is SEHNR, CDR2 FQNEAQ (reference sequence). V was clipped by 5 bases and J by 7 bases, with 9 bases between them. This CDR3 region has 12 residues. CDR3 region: CASSNQGNEQFF. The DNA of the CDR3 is TGTGCCAGCAGCAACCAGGGGAATGAGCAGTTCTTC. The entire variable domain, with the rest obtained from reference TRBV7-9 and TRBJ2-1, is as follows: DTGVSQNPRHKITKRGQNVTFRCDPISEHNRLYWYRQTLGQGPEFLTYFQNEAQLEKSRLLSDRFSAERPKGSFSTLEIQRTEQGDSAMYLCASSNQGNEQFFGPGTRLTVL.

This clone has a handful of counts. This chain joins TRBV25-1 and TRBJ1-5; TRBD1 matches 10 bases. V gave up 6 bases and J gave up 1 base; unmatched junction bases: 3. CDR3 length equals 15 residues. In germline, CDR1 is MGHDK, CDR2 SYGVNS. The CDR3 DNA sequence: TGTGCCAGCAGAGACAGGGGGCAGAGCAATCAGCCCCAGCATTTT. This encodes CASRDRGQSNQPQHF.

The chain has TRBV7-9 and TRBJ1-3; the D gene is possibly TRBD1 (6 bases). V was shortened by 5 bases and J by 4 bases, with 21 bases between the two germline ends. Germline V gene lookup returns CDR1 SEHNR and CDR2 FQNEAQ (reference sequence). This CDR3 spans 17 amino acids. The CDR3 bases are TGTGCCAGCAGCGCCGGGGGGGGCAGGGGTATCGGAAACACCATATATTTT. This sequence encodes CASSAGGGRGIGNTIYF.

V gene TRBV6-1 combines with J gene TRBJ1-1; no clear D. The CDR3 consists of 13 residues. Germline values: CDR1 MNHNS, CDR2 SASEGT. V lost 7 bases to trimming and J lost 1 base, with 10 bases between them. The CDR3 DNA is TGTGCCAGCATCGTTTCGGGGAACACTGAAGCTTTCTTT. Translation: CASIVSGNTEAFF.

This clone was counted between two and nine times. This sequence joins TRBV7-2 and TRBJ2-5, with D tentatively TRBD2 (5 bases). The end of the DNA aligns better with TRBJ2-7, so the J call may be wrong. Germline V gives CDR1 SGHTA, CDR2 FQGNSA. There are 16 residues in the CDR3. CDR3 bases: TGTGCCAGCAGCTTAGAGGCTAGCAGAGCCTCTTACGAGCAGTACTTC. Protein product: CASSLEASRASYEQYF.